This record concerns one TCR beta chain sequence. This sample is part of a study of shared clonotypes between healthy human individuals. CD4+ cells underwent separation, giving CD45RA+ naive and CD45RA-negative memory subsets. Assay: immunoSEQ multiplex PCR; the TCRdb copy retains only in-frame clones and omits some. This sample carries about 2 million clones, roughly 94% of them seen once, and the ten largest clones take 0.1% to 0.15%. CDR3 length equals 16 residues. CDR1 is LGHNA and CDR2 is YSLEER in the germline V gene. Trimming removed 4 bases from V and 7 bases from J, with 17 bases in between. Source material: naive CD4+ T cells sorted from blood. Subset defined: CD45RA+ positively selected. This sequence originates from a man aged 18 to 35 in good health. The chain carries TRBV4-3 and TRBJ1-6, with unresolved D. CDR3 region: CASSLLGAGNNSPLHF. DNA for the CDR3: TGCGCCAGCAGCCTACTTGGCGCGGGGAACAATTCACCCCTCCACTTT.